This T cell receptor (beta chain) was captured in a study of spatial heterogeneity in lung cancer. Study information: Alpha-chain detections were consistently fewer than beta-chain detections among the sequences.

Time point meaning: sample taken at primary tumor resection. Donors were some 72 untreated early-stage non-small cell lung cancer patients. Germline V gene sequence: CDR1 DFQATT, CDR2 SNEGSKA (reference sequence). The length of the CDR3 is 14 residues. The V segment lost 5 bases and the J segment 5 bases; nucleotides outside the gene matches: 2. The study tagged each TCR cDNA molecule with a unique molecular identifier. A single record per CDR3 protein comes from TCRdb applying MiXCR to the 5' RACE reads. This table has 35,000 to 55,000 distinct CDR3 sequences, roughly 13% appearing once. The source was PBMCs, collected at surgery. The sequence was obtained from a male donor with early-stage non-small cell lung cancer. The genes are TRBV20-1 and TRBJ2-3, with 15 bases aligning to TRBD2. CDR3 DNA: TGCAGTGCTCGGACTAGCGGGAGGGGAGATACGCAGTATTTT. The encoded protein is CSARTSGRGDTQYF.